Below, 25 T cell receptor beta chains from the same sample are listed, as sequenced in a study of beta chain features in type 1 diabetes. Investigators reverse transcribed all isolated RNA, so they sequenced expressed TCRB transcripts. Here immunoSEQ multiplex PCR was the method, and the copy in TCRdb shows in-frame clones only, minus some. The data show a few hundred thousand clones, 11% seen once. Sequenced input: naive CD4+ T cells from blood. The receptors derive from a woman aged 30 to 39 in good health.

CDR3 coding DNA: TGCACCAGCAGCCAAGATCGGTGGGAGGCAACCACAGATACGCAGTATTTT. The encoded protein is CTSSQDRWEATTDTQYF. The V gene is TRBV1, the J gene TRBJ2-3; the table's D call, TRBD2, was not checked against the DNA. TRBV1 is deemed a pseudogene. This CDR3 contains 17 residues.

The chain combines TRBV7-9 with TRBJ2-3; D perhaps matches TRBD2 (6 bases). In germline, CDR1 is SEHNR, CDR2 FQNEAQ (reference sequence). The CDR3 consists of 17 residues. V was shortened by 2 bases and J by 0 bases, with 15 bases between the two germline ends. Here the CDR3 DNA reads TGTGCCAGCAGCTTAAATGTCCTGCGGGAAAGCACAGATACGCAGTATTTT. This encodes CASSLNVLRESTDTQYF.

CDR3 protein: CASRDSHSGNTIYF. The CDR3 DNA reads TGTGCCAGTCGCGACAGCCACTCTGGAAACACCATATATTTT. The rearrangement joins TRBV19 to TRBJ1-3; tentatively, D is TRBD1 (5 bases). The CDR3 extends over 14 amino acids. The V and J ends lost 8 bases and 0 bases respectively, with 11 bases between them. Germline CDR1 reads LNHDA; CDR2 reads SQIVND (reference sequence).

As for this clone: In the same sample, other DNA sequences code for this CDR3. This sequence joins TRBV4-3 and TRBJ2-4, with D perhaps TRBD1 (6 bases). With 0 bases removed from V and 1 base from J, the gap between germline ends came to 10 bases. The germline V gene encodes CDR1 LGHNA and CDR2 YSLEER. CDR3 length: 16 amino acids. CDR3 amino acids: CASSQEPQGAKNIQYF. The CDR3 coding sequence is TGCGCCAGCAGCCAAGAACCCCAGGGGGCCAAAAACATTCAGTACTTC.

The chain uses TRBV25-1 and TRBJ2-2, with 11 bases aligning to TRBD2. With 4 bases clipped from V and 1 base from J, the junction kept 8 bases outside the gene matches. The CDR3 consists of 18 residues. Germline values: CDR1 MGHDK, CDR2 SYGVNS. Here the CDR3 reads CASSGILAGVGNTGELFF. CDR3 DNA: TGTGCCAGCAGTGGGATACTAGCGGGAGTGGGGAACACCGGGGAGCTGTTTTTT.

This clone was seen more than once but under ten times. The gene calls are TRBV29-1 and TRBJ2-5; 9 nucleotides match TRBD2. Germline values: CDR1 SQVTM, CDR2 ANQGSEA. Trimming cost V 5 bases and J 1 base; bases outside gene matches: 5. This CDR3 contains 14 residues. The CDR3: CSVTGLAFQETQYF. The DNA for the CDR3 is TGCAGCGTTACCGGACTAGCGTTCCAAGAGACCCAGTACTTC. Supplemented by reference TRBV29-1 and TRBJ2-5, the full variable domain reads SAVISQKPSRDICQRGTSLTIQCQVDSQVTMMFWYRQQPGQSLTLIATANQGSEATYESGFVIDKFPISRPNLTFSTLTVSNMSPEDSSIYLCSVTGLAFQETQYFGPGTRLLVL.

This clone was counted a few times. This chain uses TRBV5-1 with TRBJ1-1; a possible D gene is TRBD1 (5 bases). The CDR3 spans 14 residues. In germline, CDR1 is SGHRS, CDR2 YFSETQ. Trimming shortened V by 5 bases and J by 5 bases, and 16 bases separated the two germline ends. The CDR3 DNA sequence: TGCGCCAGCAGTACCAGGGCGGGAAGTACTGAAGCTTTCTTT. It encodes CASSTRAGSTEAFF. The full variable domain, rest sourced from reference TRBV5-1 and TRBJ1-1, is KAGVTQTPRYLIKTRGQQVTLSCSPISGHRSVSWYQQTPGQGLQFLFEYFSETQRNKGNFPGRFSGRQFSNSRSEMNVSTLELGDSALYLCASSTRAGSTEAFFGQGTRLTVV.

This clone was seen only a few times. The chain employs TRBV2 and TRBJ1-1; D remains unclear. The germline gives CDR1 SNHLY, CDR2 FYNNEI. Trimming removed 2 bases at V and 3 bases at J, with 7 bases between. The CDR3 runs to 13 residues. The CDR3 reads CASSERQDTEAFF. Written as DNA, the CDR3 is TGTGCCAGCAGTGAAAGGCAGGACACTGAAGCTTTCTTT.

J is TRBJ1-2 and V is TRBV9; maybe TRBD1 (6 bases). CDR1 and CDR2 from the germline V gene are SGDLS and YYNGEE. Trimming took off 0 bases at V and 14 bases at J, with 17 bases between the two ends. The CDR3 length is 13 residues. CDR3 DNA: TGTGCCAGCAGCGTAGGCTCGGACAGCGCTAGGACCTTC. Residues: CASSVGSDSARTF. Together with reference TRBV9 and TRBJ1-2, the CDR3 gives the full variable domain: DSGVTQTPKHLITATGQRVTLRCSPRSGDLSVYWYQQSLDQGLQFLIQYYNGEERAKGNILERFSAQQFPDLHSELNLSSLELGDSALYFCASSVGSDSARTFGSGTRLTVV.

A few counts support this clone. The genes are TRBV7-2 and TRBJ1-2; D perhaps matches TRBD1 (5 bases). Trimming removed 3 bases at V and 3 bases at J, with 8 bases between. This CDR3 region has 13 residues. CDR1 and CDR2 from the germline V gene are SGHTA and FQGNSA. The CDR3 sequence: CASSLGPDYGYTF. Here the CDR3 DNA reads TGTGCCAGCAGCTTGGGGCCTGACTATGGCTACACCTTC.

This clone was seen only a few times. V is TRBV7-2 and J is TRBJ1-5, with D maybe TRBD1 (6 bases). The CDR3 loop spans 13 amino acids. The V end was cut by 5 bases, the J end by 3 bases, with 8 bases between. The germline CDR1 and CDR2 sequences are SGHTA and FQGNSA. In DNA, the CDR3 is TGTGCCAGCAGCCGACAGGCCAATCAGCCCCAGCATTTT. Translated: CASSRQANQPQHF.

The chain employs TRBV28 and TRBJ2-7; D gene uncertain. V lost 2 bases and J lost 7, with 18 bases in between. The CDR3 consists of 15 residues. Per germline, CDR1 MDHEN and CDR2 SYDVKM. The DNA of the CDR3 is TGTGCCAGCAGTTTAGGAGTTGCGAGGAGTGGGGAGCAGTACTTC. It translates to CASSLGVARSGEQYF.

The chain links TRBV4-1 to TRBJ2-7, with TRBD2 matching over 8 bases. V lost 1 base to trimming and J lost 4 bases; unmatched junction nucleotides: 6. Germline CDR1 MGHRA, CDR2 YSYEKL. The CDR3 runs 15 residues. DNA of the CDR3: TGCGCCAGCAGCCAAGTTAACGGGAGGGGTTACGAGCAGTACTTC. Its translation: CASSQVNGRGYEQYF.

The J gene is TRBJ2-3, the V gene TRBV11-2; 9 bases are a match to TRBD2. This CDR3 region has 16 residues. The J segment lost 3 bases and the V segment lost 6 bases, leaving 10 bases of the junction unmatched. Germline values: CDR1 SGHAT, CDR2 FQNNGV. In DNA form, the CDR3 reads TGTGCCAGCAGTTTGGTCCCTAGCGGGATTACAGATACGCAGTATTTT. It codes for CASSLVPSGITDTQYF. The full variable domain, rest sourced from reference TRBV11-2 and TRBJ2-3, is EAGVAQSPRYKIIEKRQSVAFWCNPISGHATLYWYQQILGQGPKLLIQFQNNGVVDDSQLPKDRFSAERLKGVDSTLKIQPAKLEDSAVYLCASSLVPSGITDTQYFGPGTRLTVL.

The chain links TRBV29-1 to TRBJ2-1, with TRBD2 identical over 9 bases. CDR3 length: 14 amino acids. CDR1 is SQVTM and CDR2 is ANQGSEA in the germline V gene. The V gene end was trimmed by 0 bases and the J gene end by 12 bases; junction bases not matched to a gene: 9. CDR3 amino acids: CSVEERVAGVRQFF. The CDR3 coding sequence is TGCAGCGTTGAAGAACGGGTAGCGGGAGTGAGGCAGTTCTTC.

This chain links TRBV5-1 with TRBJ2-7; a weak D match, TRBD2 (7 bases). Germline loops: CDR1 SGHRS, CDR2 YFSETQ. CDR3 size: 15 residues. Deletions cut 6 bases from V and 4 bases from J, with 20 bases between. The CDR3 DNA sequence: TGCGCCAGCACCGGGGTCGCGGGGGCGATTTACGAGCAGTACTTC. As protein: CASTGVAGAIYEQYF.

The rearrangement links TRBV6-4 to TRBJ2-3; 7 bases align to TRBD1. Germline V gene lookup returns CDR1 MRHNA and CDR2 SNTAGT. J gave up 2 bases and V 8 bases, and 7 bases lay outside the gene matches. The CDR3 runs to 14 residues. The CDR3 is CASGPGGDTDTQYF. DNA for the CDR3: TGTGCCAGCGGGCCAGGGGGAGACACAGATACGCAGTATTTT.

The chain joins TRBV28 to TRBJ2-2; a weak D match, TRBD1 (5 bases). The germline V gene encodes CDR1 MDHEN and CDR2 SYDVKM. V was clipped by 7 bases and J by 1 base, with 10 bases between them. The CDR3 loop spans 14 amino acids. As DNA, the CDR3 is TGTGCCAGCAAAACAGGAAGGAACACCGGGGAGCTGTTTTTT. The encoded protein is CASKTGRNTGELFF.

This clone turned up a few times. The chain joins TRBV10-3 to TRBJ2-1, with 9 nucleotides matching TRBD2. CDR1 is ENHRY, CDR2 SYGVKD, per germline. The CDR3 consists of 15 residues. The J segment lost 4 bases and the V segment lost 8 bases, leaving 9 bases of the junction unmatched. The DNA of the CDR3 is TGTGCCATCGCCCCCGGGACTAGCAGGTACAATGAGCAGTTCTTC. It specifies CAIAPGTSRYNEQFF.

This clone was detected a few times. The genes are TRBV28 and TRBJ2-7, with unresolved D. Trimming pared 10 bases from V and 2 bases from J, leaving 6 bases between. The CDR3 extends over 10 amino acids. From germline, CDR1 is MDHEN and CDR2 SYDVKM. CDR3 region: CATSPYEQYF. As DNA, the CDR3 is TGTGCCACCTCCCCCTACGAGCAGTACTTC.

With respect to this clone: One junction end disagrees with the germline gene, perhaps due to a read error. The rearrangement links TRBV7-7 to TRBJ2-7, with D tentatively TRBD1 (5 bases). The CDR3 length is 15 residues. Germline V gene sequence: CDR1 SSHAT, CDR2 FNYEAQ (reference sequence). The CDR3 here is CASSLAQGSTYEQYF. CDR3 nucleotide sequence: TGTGCTAGCAGCTTAGCCCAGGGATCCACCTACGAGCAGTACTTC.

This clone was seen a handful of times. The CDR3 spells CASSPGTSGSAYNEQFF. CDR3 in DNA: TGTGCCAGCAGCCCAGGGACTAGCGGGAGTGCCTACAATGAGCAGTTCTTC. J is TRBJ2-1 and V is TRBV11-3, with 14 bases lining up with TRBD2. The germline CDR1 and CDR2 sequences are SGHNT and YENEEA. The CDR3 extends over 17 amino acids. Trimming at V came to 5 bases and at J to 2 bases, leaving 5 bases not matched to a gene.

In its sample, this clone was seen a few times. In nucleotides, the CDR3 is TGTGCCAGCTCACCAGGGACAGCGGAAGGAGCTTTCTTT. The encoded protein is CASSPGTAEGAFF. The chain uses TRBV18 and TRBJ1-1; TRBD1 agrees at 7 bases. CDR1 and CDR2 from the germline V gene are KGHSH and LQKENI. V was pared by 2 bases and J by 10 bases, with 7 bases of the junction left unmatched. The CDR3 loop spans 13 amino acids.

Only a few counts were recorded for this clone. The V gene is TRBV7-9, the J gene TRBJ1-5; D remains unclear. Germline-derived CDR1 and CDR2 are SEHNR and FQNEAQ (reference sequence). Trimming took 5 bases from V and 6 from J, leaving 14 bases between them. The CDR3 has 14 amino acids. CDR3 sequence (DNA): TGTGCCAGCAGCCCCAGCGGGCAGAGTCAGCCCCAGCATTTT. Encoded protein: CASSPSGQSQPQHF.

The V and J genes are TRBV4-1 and TRBJ2-1; TRBD1 is a possible D gene (6 bases). The CDR3 spans 17 residues. Germline CDR1 MGHRA, CDR2 YSYEKL. Deletions cut 0 bases from V and 4 bases from J, with 16 bases between. The CDR3 here is CASSQEWLSGTYNEQFF. CDR3 coding DNA: TGCGCCAGCAGCCAAGAGTGGCTCTCCGGGACATACAATGAGCAGTTCTTC.